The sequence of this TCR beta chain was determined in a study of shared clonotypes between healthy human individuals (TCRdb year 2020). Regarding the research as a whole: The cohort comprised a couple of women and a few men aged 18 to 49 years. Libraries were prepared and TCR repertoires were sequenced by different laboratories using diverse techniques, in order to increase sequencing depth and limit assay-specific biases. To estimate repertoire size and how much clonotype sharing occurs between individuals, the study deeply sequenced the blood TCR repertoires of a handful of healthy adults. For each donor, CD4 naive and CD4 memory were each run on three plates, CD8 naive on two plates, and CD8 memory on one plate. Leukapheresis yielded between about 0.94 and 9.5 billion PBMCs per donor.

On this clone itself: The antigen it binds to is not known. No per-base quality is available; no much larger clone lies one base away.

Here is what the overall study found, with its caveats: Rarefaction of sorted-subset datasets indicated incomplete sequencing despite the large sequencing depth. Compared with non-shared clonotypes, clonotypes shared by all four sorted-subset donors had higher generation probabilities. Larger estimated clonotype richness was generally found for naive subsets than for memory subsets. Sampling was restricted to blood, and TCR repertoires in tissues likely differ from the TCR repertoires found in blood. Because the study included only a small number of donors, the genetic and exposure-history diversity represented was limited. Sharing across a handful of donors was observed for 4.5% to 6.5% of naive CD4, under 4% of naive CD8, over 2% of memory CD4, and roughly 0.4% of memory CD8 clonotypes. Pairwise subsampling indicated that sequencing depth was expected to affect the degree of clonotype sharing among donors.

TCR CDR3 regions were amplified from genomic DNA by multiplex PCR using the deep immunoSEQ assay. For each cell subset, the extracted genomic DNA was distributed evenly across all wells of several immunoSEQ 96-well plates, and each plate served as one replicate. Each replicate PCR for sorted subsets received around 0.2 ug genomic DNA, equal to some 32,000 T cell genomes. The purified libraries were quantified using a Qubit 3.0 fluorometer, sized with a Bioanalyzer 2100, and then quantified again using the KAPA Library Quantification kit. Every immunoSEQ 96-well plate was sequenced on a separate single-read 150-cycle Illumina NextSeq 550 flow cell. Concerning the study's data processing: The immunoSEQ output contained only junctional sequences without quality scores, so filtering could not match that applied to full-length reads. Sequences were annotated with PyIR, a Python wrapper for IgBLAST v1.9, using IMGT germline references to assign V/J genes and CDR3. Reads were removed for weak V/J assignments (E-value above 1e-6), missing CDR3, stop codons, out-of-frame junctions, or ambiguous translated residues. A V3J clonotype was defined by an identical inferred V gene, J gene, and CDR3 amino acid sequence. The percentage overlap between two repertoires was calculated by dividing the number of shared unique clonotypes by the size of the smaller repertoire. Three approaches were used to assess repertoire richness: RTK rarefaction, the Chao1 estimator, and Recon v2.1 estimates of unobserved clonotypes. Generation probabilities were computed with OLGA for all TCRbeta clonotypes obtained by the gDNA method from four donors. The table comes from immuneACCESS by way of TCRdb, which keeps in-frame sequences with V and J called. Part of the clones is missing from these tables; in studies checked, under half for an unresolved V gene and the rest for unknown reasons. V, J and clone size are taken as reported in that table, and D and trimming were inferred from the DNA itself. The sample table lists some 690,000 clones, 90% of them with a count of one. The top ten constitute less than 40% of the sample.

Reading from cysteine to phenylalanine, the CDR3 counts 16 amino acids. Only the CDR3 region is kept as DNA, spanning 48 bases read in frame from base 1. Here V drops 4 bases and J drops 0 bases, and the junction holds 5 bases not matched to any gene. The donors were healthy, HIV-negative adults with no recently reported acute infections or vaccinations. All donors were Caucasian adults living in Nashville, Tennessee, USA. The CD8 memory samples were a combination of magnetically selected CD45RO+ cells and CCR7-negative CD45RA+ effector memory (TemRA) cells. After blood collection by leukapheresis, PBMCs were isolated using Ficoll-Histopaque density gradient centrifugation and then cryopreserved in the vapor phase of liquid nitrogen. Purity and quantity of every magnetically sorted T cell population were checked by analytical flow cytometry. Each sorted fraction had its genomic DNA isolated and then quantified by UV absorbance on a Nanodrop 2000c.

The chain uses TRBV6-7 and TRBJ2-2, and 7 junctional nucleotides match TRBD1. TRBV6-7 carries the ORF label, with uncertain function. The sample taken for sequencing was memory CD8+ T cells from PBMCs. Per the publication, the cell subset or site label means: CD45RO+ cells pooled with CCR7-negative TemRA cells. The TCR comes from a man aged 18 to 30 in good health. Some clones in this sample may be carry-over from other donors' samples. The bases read TGTGCCAGCAGTTTTCGACAGGGAGCGAACACCGGGGAGCTGTTTTTT. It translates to CASSFRQGANTGELFF.